A single TCR beta chain is shown here with its context. Its antigen is unknown. CDR3-region Arm-PCR and iRepertoire HTBI primers produced the TCR beta libraries. Each CDR3 protein is one row after TCRdb ran MiXCR on the multiplex PCR reads. The sample lists 600,000 to 850,000 distinct CDR3 sequences; 25% to 30% were seen once. This sample is part of a study of regulatory T cells in long-lasting Graves disease. The study's findings and limits: Reduced TCR diversity was observed in persistent Graves' patients versus newly diagnosed patients.

Time point reported: persistent/refractory GD, antithyroid drugs over 5 years with positive TRAb. RNA from PBMCs was the source of the TCR library. Germline loops: CDR1 SGHDT, CDR2 YYEEEE. Trimming shortened V by 4 bases and J by 4 bases, and 9 bases separated the two germline ends. CDR3 size: 12 residues. The gene calls are TRBV5-6 and TRBJ2-7; D gene ambiguous. The source material was peripheral blood mononuclear cells (PBMCs), sampled when the disease was refractory, from a patient treated with antithyroid drugs. This clonotype was sampled from a female donor with Graves disease. The CDR3 nucleotides read TGTGCCAGCAGCCAGAACCTATACGAGCAGTACTTC. This gives the protein CASSQNLYEQYF.